A selection of T cell receptor beta chains follows, all from one sample in a study of patients and donors after allogeneic stem cell transplantation. TCRdb re-called the RT-PCR reads through MiXCR, storing one row per CDR3 protein. The sample comprises about a million distinct CDR3 sequences, roughly 18% of which are singletons, and around 6% rests with the top ten. The specimen was blood, either unsorted or a sorted T cell fraction (not recorded which). The source is a human donor who was either an allogeneic HSCT recipient or a stem cell or donor lymphocyte infusion donor (not recorded which). It is not recorded whose cells these are; they may come from a transplant donor. Each CDR3 is given with its conserved first and last residue. D genes are given only for firm matches. A clone size is listed for some rows: how often the clone was seen (once, few, many), or a class if it is expanded.

j_gene: TRBJ1-2
v_gene: TRBV6-2/TRBV6-3
abundance: -
d_gene: -
CDR3aa: CASSKRTGLAYTF
CDR3nt: TGTGCCAGCAGTAAACGGACGGGTTTGGCCTACACCTTC

j_gene: TRBJ2-1
v_gene: TRBV11-2
abundance: few
d_gene: -
CDR3aa: CASSLGVASSYNEQFF
CDR3nt: TGTGCCAGCAGCTTAGGGGTAGCGTCTTCCTACAATGAGCAGTTCTTC

j_gene: TRBJ1-6
v_gene: TRBV4-2
abundance: -
d_gene: -
CDR3aa: CASSQAPGREGGNSPLHF
CDR3nt: TGTGCCAGCAGCCAGGCCCCAGGACGCGAAGGTGGGAATTCACCCCTCCACTTT

j_gene: TRBJ1-5
v_gene: TRBV19
abundance: -
d_gene: -
CDR3aa: CASSITRGRLNQPQHF
CDR3nt: TGTGCCAGTAGTATAACTCGCGGACGGCTCAATCAGCCCCAGCATTTT

j_gene: TRBJ2-1
v_gene: TRBV19
abundance: -
d_gene: -
CDR3aa: CASQDRNYNEQFF
CDR3nt: TGTGCCAGCCAGGACAGAAACTACAATGAGCAGTTCTTC

j_gene: TRBJ2-7
v_gene: TRBV20-1
abundance: few
d_gene: -
CDR3aa: CSAREGTPSYEQYF
CDR3nt: TGCAGTGCTAGAGAGGGCACACCATCCTACGAGCAGTACTTC

j_gene: TRBJ2-5
v_gene: TRBV30
abundance: -
d_gene: TRBD2
CDR3aa: CAWSVHGSGRETQYF
CDR3nt: TGTGCCTGGAGTGTACATGGTAGCGGGCGAGAGACCCAGTACTTC

j_gene: TRBJ2-1
v_gene: TRBV5-1
abundance: few
d_gene: -
CDR3aa: CASSLRTLSRDEQFF
CDR3nt: TGCGCCAGCAGCCTACGGACACTCTCTAGGGATGAGCAGTTCTTC

j_gene: TRBJ2-1
v_gene: TRBV5-1
abundance: -
d_gene: TRBD2
CDR3aa: CASSLVGGGADEQFF
CDR3nt: TGCGCCAGCAGCTTGGTGGGCGGGGGGGCCGATGAGCAGTTCTTC

j_gene: TRBJ1-4
v_gene: TRBV4-3
abundance: -
d_gene: TRBD1
CDR3aa: CASSRGTDRDNEKLFF
CDR3nt: TGCGCCAGCAGCCGGGGGACGGACAGGGATAATGAAAAACTGTTTTTT

j_gene: TRBJ1-2
v_gene: TRBV14
abundance: -
d_gene: -
CDR3aa: CASSQDQLYYGYTF
CDR3nt: TGTGCCAGCAGCCAAGATCAGCTGTACTATGGCTACACCTTC

j_gene: TRBJ2-1
v_gene: TRBV20-1
abundance: -
d_gene: -
CDR3aa: CSARGLDPYNEQFF
CDR3nt: TGCAGTGCTAGAGGACTAGACCCTTACAATGAGCAGTTCTTC

j_gene: TRBJ2-7
v_gene: TRBV12-5
abundance: -
d_gene: TRBD2
CDR3aa: CASALAGGSGEQYF
CDR3nt: TGTGCTAGTGCCTTAGCGGGAGGGTCGGGAGAGCAGTACTTC

j_gene: TRBJ1-2
v_gene: TRBV5-6
abundance: few
d_gene: TRBD1
CDR3aa: CASRQDRGRALF
CDR3nt: TGTGCCAGCAGACAGGACAGGGGGCGGGCCCTCTTC

j_gene: TRBJ1-6
v_gene: TRBV5-1
abundance: once
d_gene: TRBD1
CDR3aa: CASSSGDSRYNSPLHF
CDR3nt: TGCGCCAGCAGCTCAGGGGACAGCCGCTATAATTCACCCCTCCACTTT

j_gene: TRBJ2-7
v_gene: TRBV4-2
abundance: few
d_gene: -
CDR3aa: CASSQGGAGTYEQYF
CDR3nt: TGTGCCAGCAGCCAGGGAGGAGCAGGGACCTACGAGCAGTACTTC

j_gene: TRBJ2-4
v_gene: TRBV4-2
abundance: -
d_gene: -
CDR3aa: CASSQDKGQKNIQYF
CDR3nt: TGTGCCAGCAGCCAAGATAAAGGGCAGAAAAACATTCAGTACTTC

j_gene: TRBJ2-7
v_gene: TRBV4-2
abundance: -
d_gene: TRBD1
CDR3aa: CASSQEEAGGYEQYF
CDR3nt: TGTGCCAGCAGCCAAGAAGAGGCAGGGGGCTACGAGCAGTACTTC